Below are 23 T cell receptor beta chains sequenced from a single sample in a study of shared clonotypes between healthy human individuals. TCRdb's copy holds only in-frame clones and misses some; the assay was immunoSEQ multiplex PCR. The data show roughly 500,000 clones, roughly 77% seen once. The specimen sequenced was PBMCs. The receptor source for this set is a woman in her thirties or forties in good health. Some clones in this sample may be carry-over from other donors' samples.

This clone showed up just once. The CDR3 bases are TGTGCCAGCAGCTTTCAGACAGGGCCCCAAGAGACCCAGTACTTC. Its protein is CASSFQTGPQETQYF. J is TRBJ2-5 and V is TRBV5-4, with 7 positions matching TRBD1. The CDR3 loop spans 15 amino acids. The germline gives CDR1 SGHNT, CDR2 YYREEE (reference sequence). The V gene end was trimmed by 2 bases and the J gene end by 1 base; junction bases not matched to a gene: 5.

The J gene is TRBJ1-2, the V gene TRBV4-3; 11 bases are shared with TRBD1. The germline V gene encodes CDR1 LGHNA and CDR2 YSLEER. The CDR3 covers 19 residues. V was clipped by 3 bases and J by 2 bases; unmatched bases: 14. The CDR3 sequence: CASSQDLSGTGGKNYGYTF. CDR3 DNA sequence: TGCGCCAGCAGCCAGGACCTTTCCGGGACAGGGGGAAAGAACTATGGCTACACCTTC.

This clone was counted a few times. The V gene is TRBV11-2, the J gene TRBJ2-1; D call uncertain. CDR1 and CDR2 from the germline V gene are SGHAT and FQNNGV. CDR3 length: 16 residues. V was cut by 3 bases and J by 0 bases, with 12 bases left in between. The CDR3 protein is CASSFTRRSSYNEQFF. For the CDR3, the DNA is TGTGCCAGCAGCTTTACTCGACGTAGCTCCTACAATGAGCAGTTCTTC.

The V call is TRBV28, the J call TRBJ2-1; D possibly corresponds to TRBD2 (5 bases). The CDR3 covers 16 residues. V lost 1 base and J 0 bases, leaving 10 bases between the germline ends. The germline V gene has CDR1 MDHEN and CDR2 SYDVKM. The CDR3 region has the DNA TGTGCCAGCAGTTTATCCGGACTCGTCTCCTACAATGAGCAGTTCTTC. Translated: CASSLSGLVSYNEQFF.

This chain uses TRBV5-1 with TRBJ2-7, with 8 bases matching TRBD1. CDR3 size: 15 residues. V shed 0 bases, J shed 7 bases, and the junction held 9 bases outside the gene matches. Germline V CDR1 and CDR2: SGHRS, YFSETQ. The CDR3 is CASSLGTGGFGEQYF. Written as DNA, the CDR3 is TGCGCCAGCAGCTTGGGCACAGGGGGTTTTGGAGAGCAGTACTTC. Supplemented by reference TRBV5-1 and TRBJ2-7, the full variable domain reads KAGVTQTPRYLIKTRGQQVTLSCSPISGHRSVSWYQQTPGQGLQFLFEYFSETQRNKGNFPGRFSGRQFSNSRSEMNVSTLELGDSALYLCASSLGTGGFGEQYFGPGTRLTVT.

This chain connects TRBV18 to TRBJ1-1; possibly TRBD1 for D (6 bases). The CDR3 sequence is 13 residues long. Deletions cut 0 bases from V and 4 bases from J, with 6 bases between. Germline assignment: CDR1 KGHSH and CDR2 LQKENI. The CDR3 loop reads CASSPPGGTEAFF. The CDR3 DNA reads TGTGCCAGCTCACCACCAGGGGGCACTGAAGCTTTCTTT.

V is TRBV2 and J is TRBJ2-7, with 8 bases that match TRBD2. Germline lookup yields CDR1 SNHLY and CDR2 FYNNEI. The CDR3 is made up of 13 amino acids. Trimming took 1 base from V and 6 from J; bases not matched to a gene: 2. The CDR3 DNA follows: TGTGCCAGCAGTGAAGTTGGGACTAGCGAGCAGTACTTC. This translates into CASSEVGTSEQYF.

The J gene is TRBJ1-5, the V gene TRBV7-6; D ambiguous. The CDR3 spans 13 residues. Trimming took off 3 bases at V and 9 bases at J, with 12 bases between the two ends. CDR1 is SGHVS and CDR2 is FNYEAQ in the germline V gene. For the CDR3, the DNA is TGTGCCAGCAGCTTGGAAGTTCGCGGGCCCCAGCATTTT. Its protein product is CASSLEVRGPQHF.

The CDR3 loop is CASSLGDTPNYGYTF. The CDR3 bases are TGCGCCAGCAGCTTGGGCGACACGCCTAACTATGGCTACACCTTC. The chain has TRBV5-1 and TRBJ1-2; no firm D call. V lost 0 bases and J lost 0, with 9 bases in between. Germline V lookup: CDR1 SGHRS, CDR2 YFSETQ. The CDR3 has 15 residues.

This sequence joins TRBV4-1 and TRBJ1-3, with D perhaps matching TRBD1 (6 bases). Germline V gives CDR1 MGHRA, CDR2 YSYEKL. Between the trimmed V and J ends, which lost 3 bases and 4 bases, there was a span of 13 bases. The CDR3 runs 15 residues. The CDR3 region is CASSQNRELGNTIYF. The CDR3 coding sequence is TGCGCCAGCAGCCAGAACAGGGAGCTGGGAAACACCATATATTTT.

The genes are TRBV30 and TRBJ1-5, with a tentative D call TRBD1 (6 bases). Per germline, CDR1 GTSNPN and CDR2 SVGIG (reference sequence). The V and J ends lost 0 bases and 3 bases respectively, with 12 bases between them. The CDR3 length is 15 residues. CDR3 in DNA: TGTGCCTGGAGTGTACCGGGGGCGGCCAATCAGCCCCAGCATTTT. Translation: CAWSVPGAANQPQHF. Using reference TRBV30 and TRBJ1-5 for the parts outside the CDR3, the full variable domain is SQTIHQWPATLVQPVGSPLSLECTVEGTSNPNLYWYRQAAGRGLQLLFYSVGIGQISSEVPQNLSASRPQDRQFILSSKKLLLSDSGFYLCAWSVPGAANQPQHFGDGTRLSIL.

The chain combines TRBV4-1 with TRBJ2-7; TRBD2 is a possible D gene (6 bases). The CDR3 extends over 15 amino acids. The V end lost 1 base, the J end lost 4 bases, and 14 bases lay between the germline ends. Germline V CDR1 and CDR2: MGHRA, YSYEKL. In nucleotides, the CDR3 is TGCGCCAGCAGCCAAGTTGGGGGAGGTTTTTACGAGCAGTACTTC. It codes for CASSQVGGGFYEQYF.

This chain connects TRBV7-3 to TRBJ1-2; D uncertain. Germline values: CDR1 SGHTA, CDR2 FQGTGA. The CDR3 is 13 residues long. V lost 1 base, J lost 7 bases, and 10 bases lay in between. The CDR3 sequence is CASSLMDGTGYTF. CDR3 sequence (DNA): TGTGCCAGCAGCTTAATGGATGGCACTGGCTACACCTTC.

DNA of the CDR3: TGTGCCAGCAGTTACCCCTCTAGCAGAAACTACGAGCAGTACTTC. It codes for CASSYPSSRNYEQYF. The V and J genes are TRBV6-6 and TRBJ2-7; D is possibly TRBD2 (5 bases). Trimming took off 2 bases at V and 3 bases at J, with 14 bases between the two ends. Germline CDR1 is MNHNY and CDR2 is SVGAGI (reference sequence). The CDR3 totals 15 residues.

The chain joins TRBV30 to TRBJ1-2; TRBD1 might be the D (5 bases). This CDR3 comprises 13 residues. The germline V and J ends were trimmed by 8 bases and 4 bases, with 17 bases remaining between them. From germline, CDR1 is GTSNPN and CDR2 SVGIG (reference sequence). CDR3 loop: CATPTAPTYGYTF. CDR3 sequence (DNA): TGTGCCACTCCGACAGCACCTACCTATGGCTACACCTTC.

The chain links TRBV6-6 to TRBJ2-7; 9 bases fit TRBD1. Germline CDR1 is MNHNY and CDR2 is SVGAGI (reference sequence). The V and J ends lost 0 bases and 0 bases, in that order; junction bases with no gene match: 3. This CDR3 is 16 amino acids long. CDR3 nucleotides: TGTGCCAGCAGTTACTCCCGGACAGGGGCCTCCTACGAGCAGTACTTC. Translation: CASSYSRTGASYEQYF.

In nucleotides, the CDR3 is TGTGCCATCAGTGGACAGGGTGTAATGGGCGAGCAGTACTTC. Protein: CAISGQGVMGEQYF. This rearrangement joins TRBV10-3 to TRBJ2-7; 7 nucleotides line up with TRBD1. The CDR3 covers 14 residues. CDR1 and CDR2 (germline): ENHRY, SYGVKD. V shed 4 bases, J shed 6 bases, and the junction held 9 bases outside the gene matches.

This rearrangement joins TRBV30 to TRBJ2-5, with TRBD1 identical over 9 bases. V gave up 4 bases and J gave up 3 bases; unmatched junction bases: 3. Per the germline V gene, CDR1 is GTSNPN and CDR2 is SVGIG (reference sequence). The CDR3 runs to 13 residues. The CDR3 region is CAWTGQGKETQYF. In DNA, the CDR3 is TGTGCCTGGACGGGACAGGGAAAAGAGACCCAGTACTTC. The whole variable domain, remainder taken from reference TRBV30 and TRBJ2-5, is SQTIHQWPATLVQPVGSPLSLECTVEGTSNPNLYWYRQAAGRGLQLLFYSVGIGQISSEVPQNLSASRPQDRQFILSSKKLLLSDSGFYLCAWTGQGKETQYFGPGTRLLVL.

The chain uses TRBV18 and TRBJ2-7, with D perhaps TRBD2 (6 bases). The CDR3 covers 15 residues. Trimming took off 2 bases at V and 4 bases at J, with 15 bases between the two ends. CDR1 and CDR2 from the germline V gene are KGHSH and LQKENI. CDR3 region: CASSPFGGSPYEQYF. CDR3 DNA: TGTGCCAGCTCACCATTTGGGGGGTCCCCTTACGAGCAGTACTTC.

This clone turned up a few times. CDR3 sequence reads: CASSLSPGGADEAFF. The DNA of the CDR3 is TGTGCCAGCAGTTTGAGCCCAGGGGGCGCGGATGAAGCTTTCTTT. V and J are TRBV28 and TRBJ1-1, with TRBD1 matching over 8 bases. CDR1 MDHEN and CDR2 SYDVKM come from the germline V gene. The CDR3 runs 15 residues. With V trimmed by 3 bases and J by 7 bases, 10 bases remained unmatched.

The rearrangement links TRBV6-1 to TRBJ2-3; D uncertain. The germline V and J ends were trimmed by 4 bases and 2 bases, with 19 bases remaining between them. From germline, CDR1 is MNHNS and CDR2 SASEGT. CDR3 length equals 17 residues. The CDR3 reads CASSAGLLGTVTDTQYF. The CDR3 coding sequence is TGTGCCAGCAGTGCTGGGTTGCTCGGAACGGTCACAGATACGCAGTATTTT.

The chain is built from TRBV19 and TRBJ1-4; 7 nucleotides align to TRBD1. Germline assignment: CDR1 LNHDA and CDR2 SQIVND (reference sequence). The CDR3 is made up of 15 amino acids. The junction had 1 base not matched to a gene; V was cut back by 3 bases and J by 0 bases. CDR3 loop: CASSIGTATNEKLFF. CDR3 bases: TGTGCCAGTAGTATCGGGACAGCAACTAATGAAAAACTGTTTTTT.

This chain links TRBV7-9 with TRBJ1-1; tentative D call: TRBD1 (5 bases). Trimming stripped 1 base from V and 3 bases from J, with 9 bases between. The germline V gene has CDR1 SEHNR and CDR2 FQNEAQ (reference sequence). The CDR3 has 14 residues. CDR3 loop: CASSLGGAYTEAFF. The CDR3 nucleotides read TGTGCCAGCAGCTTAGGGGGCGCGTACACTGAAGCTTTCTTT.